The clone carrying this T cell receptor beta chain was counted between two and nine times. This entry comes from a study of T cell changes during pregnancy in multiple sclerosis. Germline CDR1 MNHEY, CDR2 SVGAGI. The CDR3 is 13 residues long. V was pared by 6 bases and J by 4 bases, with 10 bases between. Profiled with immunoSEQ multiplex PCR; TCRdb holds only in-frame clones, not every one. The data show around 50,000 clones, about nine tenths seen once. The clonotype was recovered from a female donor in good health, enrolled as a control in a pregnancy study. The sequencing used peripheral blood, collected after pregnancy. This chain links TRBV6-5 with TRBJ1-5; D not certain. CDR3 nucleotide sequence: TGTGCCAGCAGGAGAACAGATAATCAGCCCCAGCATTTT. The encoded protein is CASRRTDNQPQHF.